The 22 T cell receptor beta chains listed next were all sequenced from one sample in a study of T-cell reconstitution after alpha-beta-depleted transplantation in children. Preparation of the TCRbeta library involved a method that used unique molecular identifiers. TCRdb processed the PCR reads anew with MiXCR; each CDR3 protein has one entry. Among approximately 190,000 distinct CDR3 sequences, 6.3% were seen once, and the ten largest hold around 4.3%. The sample here was PBMCs, taken before TCRalphabeta/CD19-depleted stem cell transplant. The receptors stem from a girl under three years old with combined immunodeficiency, due to receive a stem cell transplant.

The J gene is TRBJ2-7, the V gene TRBV24-1, with a possible D match to TRBD1 (6 bases). The CDR3 has 14 amino acids. Germline V gives CDR1 KGHDR, CDR2 SFDVKD. Trimming pared 6 bases from V and 1 base from J, leaving 12 bases between. Here the CDR3 reads CATSSGTPSYEQYF. In nucleotides, the CDR3 is TGTGCCACCAGTTCCGGGACACCTTCCTACGAGCAGTACTTC.

This clonotype was detected ten times or more. The chain uses TRBV29-1 and TRBJ2-7, with 7 bases that match TRBD2. CDR1 SQVTM and CDR2 ANQGSEA come from the germline V gene. This CDR3 spans 12 amino acids. V trimming: 6 bases; J trimming: 3 bases; junction bases outside the gene matches: 5. The CDR3 loop reads CSVGGSLYEQYF. In nucleotides, the CDR3 is TGCAGCGTCGGGGGGAGCCTCTACGAGCAGTACTTC.

This clonotype has just a few counts. The chain carries TRBV20-1 and TRBJ1-5; no firm D call. Trimming shortened V by 0 bases and J by 0 bases, and 6 bases separated the two germline ends. The length of the CDR3 is 14 residues. From germline, CDR1 is DFQATT and CDR2 SNEGSKA (reference sequence). The CDR3 DNA is TGCAGTGCTAGAGAAGTTTATAGCAATCAGCCCCAGCATTTT. Protein sequence: CSAREVYSNQPQHF.

In this sample, this clonotype turned up many times. The chain is built from TRBV4-2 and TRBJ2-3; 13 positions match TRBD2. The V gene's germline CDR1 is LGHNA and CDR2 YNFKEQ. V shed 4 bases and J 4 bases; nucleotides not matched to a gene: 8. The CDR3 spans 17 residues. The CDR3 coding sequence is TGTGCCAGCAGCCCTCGGACTAGCGGGAGCTTTCCAGATACGCAGTATTTT. It encodes CASSPRTSGSFPDTQYF.

This clonotype was found many times. This chain links TRBV29-1 with TRBJ2-1; 8 bases map to TRBD1. The V segment lost 7 bases and the J segment 5 bases; nucleotides outside the gene matches: 10. The CDR3 length is 14 residues. Per germline, CDR1 SQVTM and CDR2 ANQGSEA. CDR3 sequence (DNA): TGCAGCGCCCCACAGGGGGGTACCCACAATGAGCAGTTCTTC. Its protein is CSAPQGGTHNEQFF.

This clonotype appeared many times. The chain uses TRBV7-3 and TRBJ1-1; the D gene is possibly TRBD1 (5 bases). The CDR3 totals 14 residues. CDR1 is SGHTA, CDR2 FQGTGA, per germline. V shed 5 bases and J shed 3 bases, with 13 bases lying between them. As DNA, the CDR3 is TGTGCCAGCAGCAACGGGGGAGGGCACACTGAAGCTTTCTTT. Its protein is CASSNGGGHTEAFF.

The V gene is TRBV4-1, the J gene TRBJ2-5, with a possible D match to TRBD2 (6 bases). Germline V gene sequence: CDR1 MGHRA, CDR2 YSYEKL. The CDR3 is made up of 14 amino acids. Trimming removed 0 bases at V and 1 base at J, with 6 bases between. The CDR3 sequence: CASSQETSQETQYF. CDR3 nucleotides: TGCGCCAGCAGCCAAGAGACTAGCCAAGAGACCCAGTACTTC.

This clonotype was seen ten or more times. The chain carries TRBV12-3 or TRBV12-4 and TRBJ2-7; D call uncertain. The V end was cut by 3 bases, the J end by 8 bases, with 2 bases between. This CDR3 has 9 residues. The CDR3 coding sequence is TGTGCCAGCAGTTTCAAGCAGTACTTC. Amino acid sequence: CASSFKQYF.

This clonotype showed up many times. The rearrangement uses TRBV29-1 and TRBJ2-1; 7 bases are shared with TRBD2. CDR1 and CDR2 (germline): SQVTM, ANQGSEA. This CDR3 comprises 13 residues. V lost 8 bases, J lost 8 bases, and 12 bases stayed unmatched. CDR3 in DNA: TGCAGCCTCGCTCCCGGCGGGAGCGATGAGCAGTTCTTC. Amino acids: CSLAPGGSDEQFF.

This clonotype has at least ten counts. V is TRBV7-3 and J is TRBJ2-2, with unresolved D. This CDR3 is 15 amino acids long. Trimming took off 2 bases at V and 1 base at J, with 8 bases between the two ends. Germline values: CDR1 SGHTA, CDR2 FQGTGA. CDR3 amino acids: CASSLGPRNTGELFF. The CDR3 DNA reads TGTGCCAGCAGCTTAGGACCAAGGAACACCGGGGAGCTGTTTTTT. Using reference TRBV7-3 and TRBJ2-2 for the parts outside the CDR3, the full variable domain is GAGVSQTPSNKVTEKGKYVELRCDPISGHTALYWYRQSLGQGPEFLIYFQGTGAADDSGLPNDRFFAVRPEGSVSTLKIQRTERGDSAVYLCASSLGPRNTGELFFGEGSRLTVL.

This clonotype was recorded at least ten times. The chain recombines TRBV7-9 with TRBJ1-1, with D possibly being TRBD1 (6 bases). V was shortened by 2 bases and J by 4 bases, with 17 bases between the two germline ends. CDR1 SEHNR and CDR2 FQNEAQ come from the germline V gene (reference sequence). This CDR3 is 16 amino acids long. The CDR3 bases are TGTGCCAGCAGCTTATCAATGGGGGCGCGCACCACTGAAGCTTTCTTT. This gives the protein CASSLSMGARTTEAFF.

This clonotype was counted at least ten times. In DNA, the CDR3 is TGTGCCAGCAGCTTAGAAGGGACTAGCGGATACAATGAGCAGTTCTTC. The encoded protein is CASSLEGTSGYNEQFF. J is TRBJ2-1 and V is TRBV7-2, with 11 positions matching TRBD2. The CDR3 extends over 16 amino acids. The junction had 3 bases not matched to a gene; V was cut back by 1 base and J by 4 bases. Germline lookup yields CDR1 SGHTA and CDR2 FQGNSA.

This chain uses TRBV15 with TRBJ2-1, with 7 bases aligning to TRBD2. Germline V gives CDR1 LNHNV, CDR2 YYDKDF (reference sequence). The V and J ends lost 1 base and 15 bases, in that order; junction bases with no gene match: 9. The length of the CDR3 is 13 residues. For the CDR3, the DNA is TGTGCCACCAGCAGAGTGCCTCAGGGAGGGCTGTTCTTC. Protein: CATSRVPQGGLFF.

This clonotype was counted many times. The rearrangement links TRBV5-1 to TRBJ2-7; D gene ambiguous. The germline gives CDR1 SGHRS, CDR2 YFSETQ. The CDR3 totals 15 residues. V shed 4 bases and J shed 0 bases, with 14 bases lying between them. The CDR3 DNA sequence: TGCGCCAGCAGCCCAGGCGGCGGTGTCTCCTACGAGCAGTACTTC. Encoded protein: CASSPGGGVSYEQYF.

The sample holds many counts of this clonotype. V is TRBV24-1 and J is TRBJ2-1; either TRBD1 or TRBD2 may supply D (5 bases each). From germline, CDR1 is KGHDR and CDR2 SFDVKD. The CDR3 consists of 14 residues. V lost 3 bases and J lost 9, with 14 bases in between. The CDR3 protein is CATSDLYRGGEQFF. The DNA for the CDR3 is TGTGCCACCAGTGATCTCTACCGGGGCGGTGAGCAGTTCTTC.

Ten or more counts support this clonotype. This chain links TRBV7-8 with TRBJ2-7; no reliable D call. With 1 base removed from V and 3 bases from J, the gap between germline ends came to 10 bases. The CDR3 sequence is 14 residues long. The V gene's germline CDR1 is SGHVS and CDR2 FQNEAQ. DNA of the CDR3: TGTGCCAGCAGCTTAGAGTCTGGGGACTACGAGCAGTACTTC. Translation: CASSLESGDYEQYF.

This clonotype was seen at least ten times. The chain recombines TRBV4-3 with TRBJ2-2; possibly TRBD1 for D (5 bases). Trimming left V 0 bases short and J 4 bases short, with 9 bases between. Germline assignment: CDR1 LGHNA and CDR2 YSLEER. The length of the CDR3 is 15 residues. The CDR3 loop reads CASSQDYGATGELFF. Here the CDR3 DNA reads TGCGCCAGCAGCCAAGATTATGGGGCCACCGGGGAGCTGTTTTTT.

This clonotype has ten or more counts. The gene calls are TRBV2 and TRBJ2-2, with D uncertain. The CDR3 loop spans 10 amino acids. V was shortened by 10 bases and J by 7 bases, with 7 bases between the two germline ends. Per the germline V gene, CDR1 is SNHLY and CDR2 is FYNNEI. CDR3 residues: CATQVGELFF. The CDR3 region has the DNA TGTGCCACCCAGGTCGGGGAGCTGTTTTTT. The whole variable domain, remainder taken from reference TRBV2 and TRBJ2-2, is EPEVTQTPSHQVTQMGQEVILRCVPISNHLYFYWYRQILGQKVEFLVSFYNNEISEKSEIFDDQFSVERPDGSNFTLKIRSTKLEDSAMYFCATQVGELFFGEGSRLTVL.

This clonotype was counted ten times or more. The chain couples TRBV24-1 to TRBJ2-5; D is unresolved. Germline values: CDR1 KGHDR, CDR2 SFDVKD. CDR3 length: 12 residues. V was cut by 7 bases and J by 1 base, with 6 bases left in between. This CDR3 is CATRASQETQYF. DNA of the CDR3: TGTGCCACCAGGGCCTCCCAAGAGACCCAGTACTTC.

This chain connects TRBV3-1 to TRBJ2-3; 7 bases are shared with TRBD2. After removal of 2 bases from V and 2 bases from J, the junction contained 4 bases not matched to a gene. This CDR3 has 15 amino acids. Germline V CDR1 and CDR2: LGHDT, YNNKEL (reference sequence). The CDR3, as DNA: TGTGCCAGCAGCCAAACTAGCGAACTCACAGATACGCAGTATTTT. Translation gives CASSQTSELTDTQYF.

This clonotype was seen ten or more times. The gene calls are TRBV5-1 and TRBJ2-7, with D perhaps TRBD1 (5 bases). The germline V and J ends were trimmed by 5 bases and 3 bases, with 6 bases remaining between them. CDR3 length equals 11 residues. Germline CDR1 and CDR2: SGHRS and YFSETQ. Here the CDR3 reads CASRGDYEQYF. The CDR3 DNA reads as TGCGCCAGCAGAGGGGACTACGAGCAGTACTTC.

This clonotype was seen repeatedly, ten times or more. V gene TRBV4-1 combines with J gene TRBJ2-7; D remains unclear. There are 13 residues in the CDR3. CDR1 is MGHRA and CDR2 is YSYEKL in the germline V gene. V lost 4 bases, J lost 5 bases, and 12 bases lay in between. The CDR3: CASSPIGPHEQYF. The CDR3 DNA follows: TGCGCCAGCAGCCCCATAGGCCCTCACGAGCAGTACTTC.